The clone carrying this T cell receptor beta chain occurred many times. Its antigen is not known. The V end lost 4 bases, the J end lost 5 bases, and 12 bases lay between the germline ends. The germline V gene encodes CDR1 SGHTA and CDR2 FQGTGA. The CDR3 runs to 13 residues. This entry comes from a study of regulatory T cells in long-lasting Graves disease. Study-wide results and limits: Favored gene segments in persistent disease were TRBV28, TRBJ1-2 and TRBJ2-5.

According to the study, TCR beta libraries were built with iRepertoire HTBI primers and CDR3-region Arm-PCR. As originally analysed: The study identified 60 to 65 TRBV and 14 to 15 TRBJ segments across samples. MiXCR was run by TCRdb on the multiplex PCR reads, yielding one entry per CDR3 protein. These V and J calls derive from TCRdb rather than the authors' analysis. This sample has 400,000 to 500,000 distinct CDR3 sequences; roughly 23% occur once, and the top ten carry roughly 13%. Stated time point: persistent/refractory GD, antithyroid drugs over 5 years with positive TRAb. Extracted RNA from PBMCs served as the source of the TCR library. Patients met American Thyroid Association criteria for Graves' disease.

The chain carries TRBV7-3 and TRBJ2-7, with D perhaps TRBD1 or TRBD2 (6 bases each). The specimen was peripheral blood mononuclear cells (PBMCs), collected when the disease was refractory, from a patient treated with antithyroid drugs. The TCR comes from a female donor with Graves disease. As DNA, the CDR3 is TGTGCCAGCAGCTCAAACAGGGAGGACGAGCAGTACTTC. This translates into CASSSNREDEQYF.